The 29 T cell receptor beta chains below come from one sample, sequenced in a study of CD8+ T cells in alopecia areata. RNA, once extracted, was reverse transcribed into cDNA for use as the sequencing template. Profiling relied on immunoSEQ multiplex PCR, and the TCRdb table lists in-frame clones only, not all of them. The sample carries about 180,000 clones, approximately 55% recorded once. Stated treatment: oral pan-JAK inhibitor, 5-10 mg twice daily. The specimen comprised CD8+ T cells sorted from blood, sampled at week 24, from a patient treated with tofacitinib. These receptors originate from a human donor with alopecia areata.

This clone was detected once. The V call is TRBV15, the J call TRBJ1-5; D gene ambiguous. V was clipped by 5 bases and J by 2 bases, with 4 bases between them. CDR3 length: 12 residues. Looked up from germline, CDR1 is LNHNV and CDR2 is YYDKDF (reference sequence). Here the CDR3 DNA reads TGTGCCACCAGCCGAGGCAATCAGCCCCAGCATTTT. The encoded protein is CATSRGNQPQHF.

The chain employs TRBV7-6 and TRBJ1-6; 7 positions match TRBD1. Trimming took 5 bases from V and 10 from J; bases not matched to a gene: 8. CDR1 is SGHVS, CDR2 FNYEAQ, per germline. The CDR3 has 14 amino acids. CDR3: CASSPRQGFSPLHF. In nucleotides, the CDR3 is TGTGCCAGCAGCCCCCGACAGGGTTTCTCACCCCTCCACTTT.

This clone has just a few counts. The genes are TRBV9 and TRBJ1-2; the match to TRBD1 covers 8 bases. Germline V gene lookup returns CDR1 SGDLS and CDR2 YYNGEE. Trimming at V came to 4 bases and at J to 4 bases, leaving 6 bases not matched to a gene. The CDR3 extends over 14 amino acids. The CDR3, as DNA: TGTGCCAGCAGCTTGGGACAGGCCGCCTATGGCTACACCTTC. Its protein is CASSLGQAAYGYTF. Full variable domain (remainder filled in from reference TRBV9 and TRBJ1-2): DSGVTQTPKHLITATGQRVTLRCSPRSGDLSVYWYQQSLDQGLQFLIQYYNGEERAKGNILERFSAQQFPDLHSELNLSSLELGDSALYFCASSLGQAAYGYTFGSGTRLTVV.

The CDR3 reads CASSVGMNNEQFF. The DNA for the CDR3 is TGTGCCAGCAGCGTAGGGATGAACAATGAGCAGTTCTTC. J is TRBJ2-1 and V is TRBV9; D unresolved. Germline V gene lookup returns CDR1 SGDLS and CDR2 YYNGEE. The CDR3 runs to 13 residues. Trimming left V 0 bases short and J 5 bases short, with 6 bases between.

This clone has a handful of counts. The rearrangement uses TRBV29-1 and TRBJ1-4; D remains unclear. This CDR3 contains 11 residues. Germline CDR1 SQVTM, CDR2 ANQGSEA. With 2 bases removed from V and 8 bases from J, the gap between germline ends came to 6 bases. As DNA, the CDR3 is TGCAGCGTTGAACGAGAGGAAAAACTGTTTTTT. Its protein product is CSVEREEKLFF.

This clone came up once. The chain links TRBV30 to TRBJ1-1; perhaps TRBD1 as D (6 bases). CDR1 is GTSNPN, CDR2 SVGIG, per germline (reference sequence). The CDR3 has 12 residues. Trimming pared 3 bases from V and 3 bases from J, leaving 8 bases between. The CDR3 is CAWRTGDTEAFF. CDR3 DNA sequence: TGTGCCTGGAGGACAGGAGACACTGAAGCTTTCTTT. The full variable domain, completed using reference TRBV30 and TRBJ1-1, is SQTIHQWPATLVQPVGSPLSLECTVEGTSNPNLYWYRQAAGRGLQLLFYSVGIGQISSEVPQNLSASRPQDRQFILSSKKLLLSDSGFYLCAWRTGDTEAFFGQGTRLTVV.

The chain uses TRBV13 and TRBJ1-2; D is uncertain. The CDR3 spans 13 residues. With 5 bases removed from V and 6 bases from J, the gap between germline ends came to 13 bases. Germline-derived CDR1 and CDR2 are PRHDT and FYEKMQ (reference sequence). The CDR3 spells CASSPGLPDGYTF. As DNA, the CDR3 is TGTGCCAGCAGCCCGGGCCTTCCCGATGGCTACACCTTC.

This clone was observed a single time. The rearrangement joins TRBV5-6 to TRBJ1-5; TRBD1 aligns across 7 bases. The CDR3 contains 15 residues. Germline V gene lookup returns CDR1 SGHDT and CDR2 YYEEEE. V lost 4 bases and J lost 4; bases outside the gene matches: 8. Here the CDR3 reads CASSPGTAINQPQHF. CDR3 DNA sequence: TGTGCCAGCAGCCCCGGGACAGCGATTAATCAGCCCCAGCATTTT.

This clone was detected a few times. The chain combines TRBV18 with TRBJ2-1; either TRBD1 or TRBD2 may supply D (5 bases each). The V end lost 4 bases, the J end lost 8 bases, and 21 bases lay between the germline ends. This CDR3 spans 16 amino acids. The germline gives CDR1 KGHSH, CDR2 LQKENI. The CDR3 bases are TGTGCCAGCTCACTGGTGCCCCGGGGCCAATACTATGAGCAGTTCTTC. It translates to CASSLVPRGQYYEQFF.

J is TRBJ2-1 and V is TRBV11-2; D gene ambiguous. CDR1 is SGHAT and CDR2 is FQNNGV in the germline V gene. This CDR3 is 13 amino acids long. V was pared by 1 base and J by 12 bases, with 13 bases between. The CDR3 protein is CASSLGDGARQFF. The CDR3 DNA reads TGTGCCAGCAGCTTAGGGGATGGAGCTCGGCAGTTCTTC.

This chain connects TRBV6-6 to TRBJ2-5, with D possibly being TRBD2 (6 bases). The CDR3 is made up of 14 amino acids. Germline V lookup: CDR1 MNHNY, CDR2 SVGAGI (reference sequence). V was cut by 6 bases and J by 2 bases, with 13 bases left in between. The CDR3 DNA sequence: TGTGCCAGCAGCTCGGCGGGAAGTCAAGAGACCCAGTACTTC. Translated, it gives CASSSAGSQETQYF.

V usage is TRBV19 and J usage is TRBJ1-2; 10 nucleotides line up with TRBD1. This CDR3 has 15 residues. With V trimmed by 6 bases and J by 5 bases, 9 bases remained unmatched. CDR1 is LNHDA and CDR2 is SQIVND in the germline V gene (reference sequence). The CDR3 coding sequence is TGTGCCAGTAGCCCCGGGACAGGGGCTGGGTATGGCTACACCTTC. This codes for CASSPGTGAGYGYTF.

V is TRBV9 and J is TRBJ2-3; D may be TRBD2 (6 bases). The CDR3 totals 15 residues. Germline V gene lookup returns CDR1 SGDLS and CDR2 YYNGEE. The V and J ends lost 3 bases and 4 bases respectively, with 15 bases between them. CDR3 nucleotides: TGTGCCAGCAGCGCACTTGGCGGGGACGCAGATACGCAGTATTTT. It codes for CASSALGGDADTQYF.

J is TRBJ2-1 and V is TRBV7-3; 8 nucleotides agree with TRBD2. The germline CDR1 and CDR2 sequences are SGHTA and FQGTGA. This CDR3 region has 15 residues. The V and J ends lost 4 bases and 5 bases, in that order; junction bases with no gene match: 7. CDR3 amino acids: CASSSGAGGNNEQFF. CDR3 in DNA: TGTGCCAGCAGCTCTGGTGCGGGGGGCAACAATGAGCAGTTCTTC.

This chain connects TRBV7-9 to TRBJ1-2; maybe TRBD1 (5 bases). From germline, CDR1 is SEHNR and CDR2 FQNEAQ (reference sequence). The V and J ends lost 2 bases and 8 bases respectively, with 9 bases between them. This CDR3 is built from 12 residues. CDR3 in amino acids: CASSLPGRGYTF. CDR3 nucleotide sequence: TGTGCCAGCAGCTTACCAGGGAGAGGCTACACCTTC.

The chain has TRBV29-1 and TRBJ1-2; D is possibly TRBD1 (6 bases). The CDR3 loop spans 15 amino acids. Looked up from germline, CDR1 is SQVTM and CDR2 is ANQGSEA. V lost 1 base and J lost 1, with 13 bases in between. CDR3 coding DNA: TGCAGCGTTGAAGGAGACTGGACAGATAACTATGGCTACACCTTC. Its protein product is CSVEGDWTDNYGYTF.

In its sample, this clone was seen a few times. The chain is built from TRBV6-1 and TRBJ2-2; D remains ambiguous. Germline loops: CDR1 MNHNS, CDR2 SASEGT. The CDR3 runs to 13 residues. The V end was cut by 2 bases, the J end by 9 bases, with 10 bases between. Here the CDR3 reads CASSESARWELFF. The CDR3 DNA follows: TGTGCCAGCAGTGAATCCGCGCGGTGGGAGCTGTTTTTT.

The CDR3 loop is CASSMTPNQPQHF. DNA of the CDR3: TGTGCCAGTAGTATGACCCCGAATCAGCCCCAGCATTTT. The chain recombines TRBV19 with TRBJ1-5; D is unclear. Germline V gene data show CDR1 as LNHDA and CDR2 as SQIVND (reference sequence). V was cut by 3 bases and J by 4 bases, with 7 bases left in between. The CDR3 runs to 13 residues.

This clone has only a few counts. The V and J genes are TRBV4-1 and TRBJ2-7; TRBD2 matches 9 bases. Germline CDR1 is MGHRA and CDR2 is YSYEKL. V gave up 3 bases and J gave up 3 bases; unmatched junction bases: 3. The CDR3 has 14 amino acids. The CDR3: CASSHISGGYEQYF. In DNA, the CDR3 is TGCGCCAGCAGCCATATTAGCGGGGGCTACGAGCAGTACTTC.

The rearrangement joins TRBV4-1 to TRBJ2-3, with 14 bases matching TRBD2. V dropped 3 bases and J dropped 8; count of bases not matched to a gene: 7. Per germline, CDR1 MGHRA and CDR2 YSYEKL. The CDR3 runs 16 residues. The CDR3 DNA sequence: TGCGCCAGCAGCCACGGACTAGCGGGGGGACCGGGTACGCAGTATTTT. Protein sequence: CASSHGLAGGPGTQYF.

The chain couples TRBV27 to TRBJ1-5, with no clear D. Per germline, CDR1 MNHEY and CDR2 SMNVEV (reference sequence). The V gene lost 6 bases and the J gene lost 7 bases, with 19 bases spanning the gap. The CDR3 is made up of 15 amino acids. CDR3 in amino acids: CASSPQVSYGQPQHF. CDR3 coding DNA: TGTGCCAGCAGCCCCCAGGTTTCCTATGGGCAGCCCCAGCATTTT.

The DNA for the CDR3 is TGTGCCAGCAGCATATATGACAGGGGCGAGCAGTACTTC. As protein: CASSIYDRGEQYF. The chain joins TRBV5-6 to TRBJ2-7; 8 nucleotides agree with TRBD1. V lost 4 bases, J lost 6 bases, and 6 bases stayed unmatched. The V gene's germline CDR1 is SGHDT and CDR2 YYEEEE. CDR3 length: 13 residues.

This clone was detected a few times. This chain joins TRBV15 and TRBJ2-7; TRBD1 matches at 10 bases. Germline V gene sequence: CDR1 LNHNV, CDR2 YYDKDF (reference sequence). The CDR3 totals 14 residues. With 1 base clipped from V and 7 bases from J, the junction kept 4 bases outside the gene matches. CDR3 amino acids: CATSRAGQGWEQYF. CDR3 nucleotide sequence: TGTGCCACCAGCAGAGCGGGACAGGGGTGGGAGCAGTACTTC.

This rearrangement joins TRBV25-1 to TRBJ2-2; D is unclear. Trimming took off 8 bases at V and 7 bases at J, with 8 bases between the two ends. Per the germline V gene, CDR1 is MGHDK and CDR2 is SYGVNS. There are 11 residues in the CDR3. The CDR3 DNA sequence: TGTGCCAGCTTTTACGGCGGGGAGCTGTTTTTT. Protein product: CASFYGGELFF.

The rearrangement links TRBV7-3 to TRBJ2-3, with 10 bases identical to TRBD2. CDR1 SGHTA and CDR2 FQGTGA come from the germline V gene. The CDR3 extends over 15 amino acids. The ends lost 3 bases at V and 5 bases at J; junction bases unmatched: 5. DNA for the CDR3: TGTGCCAGCAGCTTGAGCGGGGGGGCAAGAGATACGCAGTATTTT. It encodes CASSLSGGARDTQYF.

This clone came up a few times. The sample holds other DNA sequences that translate to the same CDR3. The rearrangement joins TRBV29-1 to TRBJ1-1, with D hard to call. V was clipped by 5 bases and J by 5 bases, with 6 bases between them. The CDR3 runs 10 residues. The germline V gene encodes CDR1 SQVTM and CDR2 ANQGSEA. CDR3 protein: CSVWVTEAFF. Here the CDR3 DNA reads TGCAGCGTTTGGGTGACTGAAGCTTTCTTT.

This clone was detected only a few times. V is TRBV19 and J is TRBJ1-5; 10 bases are a match to TRBD1. The CDR3 contains 14 residues. Germline lookup yields CDR1 LNHDA and CDR2 SQIVND (reference sequence). Trimming took 7 bases from V and 4 from J; bases not matched to a gene: 4. The chain's CDR3 is CASKDRGGNQPQHF. In DNA, the CDR3 is TGTGCCAGTAAGGACAGGGGGGGGAATCAGCCCCAGCATTTT.

This clone has just a few counts. The chain is built from TRBV4-3 and TRBJ2-7; the D gene is possibly TRBD1 (6 bases). The V end lost 0 bases, the J end lost 1 base, and 13 bases lay between the germline ends. Germline V CDR1 and CDR2: LGHNA, YSLEER. This CDR3 contains 16 residues. CDR3 residues: CASSQDPRQASYEQYF. The CDR3, as DNA: TGCGCCAGCAGCCAAGATCCCCGACAGGCTTCCTACGAGCAGTACTTC.

V usage is TRBV7-2 and J usage is TRBJ2-5, with D uncertain. CDR1 and CDR2 (germline): SGHTA, FQGNSA. The CDR3 loop spans 11 amino acids. Trimming shortened V by 6 bases and J by 5 bases, and 7 bases separated the two germline ends. The CDR3 protein is CASSSGETQYF. The CDR3 bases are TGTGCCAGCAGTTCCGGGGAGACCCAGTACTTC.